This record concerns one T cell receptor (beta chain) sequence. The table came from immunoSEQ multiplex PCR; TCRdb's copy has only in-frame clones and leaves some out. This table has about 42,000 clones, about 91% appearing once. These data are taken from a study of T cell changes during pregnancy in multiple sclerosis. The CDR3 sequence is 15 residues long. The V segment lost 5 bases and the J segment 2 bases; nucleotides outside the gene matches: 8. Germline values: CDR1 MNHEY, CDR2 SVGAGI. The sequence was obtained from a female donor in good health, enrolled as a control in a pregnancy study. The chain joins TRBV6-5 to TRBJ2-5; 7 positions match TRBD1. The material was CD4+ T cells from peripheral blood mononuclear cells, obtained after pregnancy. CDR3 in DNA: TGTGCCAGCAGTCCCCCCGGCAGGGGGCAAGAGACCCAGTACTTC. This translates into CASSPPGRGQETQYF.